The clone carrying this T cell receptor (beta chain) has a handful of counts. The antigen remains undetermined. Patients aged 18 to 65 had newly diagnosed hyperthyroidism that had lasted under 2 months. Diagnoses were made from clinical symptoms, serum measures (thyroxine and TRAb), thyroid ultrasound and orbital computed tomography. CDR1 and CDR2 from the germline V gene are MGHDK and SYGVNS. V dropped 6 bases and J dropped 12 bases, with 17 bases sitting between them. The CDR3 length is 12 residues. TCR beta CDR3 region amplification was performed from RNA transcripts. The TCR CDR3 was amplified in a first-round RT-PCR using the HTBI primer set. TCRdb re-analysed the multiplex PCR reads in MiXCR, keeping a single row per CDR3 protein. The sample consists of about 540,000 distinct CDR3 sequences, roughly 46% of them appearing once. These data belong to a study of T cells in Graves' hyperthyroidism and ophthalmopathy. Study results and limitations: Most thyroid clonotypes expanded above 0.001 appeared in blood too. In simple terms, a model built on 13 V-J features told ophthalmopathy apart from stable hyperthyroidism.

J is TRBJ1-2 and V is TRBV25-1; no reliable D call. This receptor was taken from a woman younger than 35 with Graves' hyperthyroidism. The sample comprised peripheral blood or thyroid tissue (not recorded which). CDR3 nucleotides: TGTGCCAGCAGCCAAGGTGAGGGAATCCACACCTTC. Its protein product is CASSQGEGIHTF.